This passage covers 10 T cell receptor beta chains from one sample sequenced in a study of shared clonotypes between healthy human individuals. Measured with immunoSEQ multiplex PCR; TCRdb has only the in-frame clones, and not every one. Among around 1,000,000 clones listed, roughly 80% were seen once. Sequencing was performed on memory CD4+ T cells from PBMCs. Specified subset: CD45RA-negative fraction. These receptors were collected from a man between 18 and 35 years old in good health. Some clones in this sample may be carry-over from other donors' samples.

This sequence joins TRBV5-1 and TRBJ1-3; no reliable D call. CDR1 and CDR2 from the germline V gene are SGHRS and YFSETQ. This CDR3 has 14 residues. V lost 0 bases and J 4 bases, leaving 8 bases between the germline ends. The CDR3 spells CASSLGEAGNTIYF. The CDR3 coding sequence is TGCGCCAGCAGCTTGGGGGAAGCGGGAAACACCATATATTTT.

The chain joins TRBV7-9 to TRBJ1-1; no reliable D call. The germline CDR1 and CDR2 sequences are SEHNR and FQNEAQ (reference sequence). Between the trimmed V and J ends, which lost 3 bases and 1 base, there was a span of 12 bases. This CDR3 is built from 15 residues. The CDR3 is CASSLGPPRNTEAFF. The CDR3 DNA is TGTGCCAGCAGCTTGGGCCCTCCCCGGAACACTGAAGCTTTCTTT.

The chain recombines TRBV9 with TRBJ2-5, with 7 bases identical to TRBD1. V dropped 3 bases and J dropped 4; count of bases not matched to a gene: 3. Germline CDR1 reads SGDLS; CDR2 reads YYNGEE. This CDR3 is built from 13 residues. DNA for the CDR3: TGTGCCAGCAGCGGAACAGGGGTAGAGACCCAGTACTTC. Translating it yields CASSGTGVETQYF.

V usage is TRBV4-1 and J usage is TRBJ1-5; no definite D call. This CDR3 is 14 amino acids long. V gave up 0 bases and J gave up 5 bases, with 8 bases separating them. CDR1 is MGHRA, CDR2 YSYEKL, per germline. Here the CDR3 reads CASSQDFRDQPQHF. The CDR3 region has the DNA TGCGCCAGCAGCCAAGATTTCCGGGATCAGCCCCAGCATTTT.

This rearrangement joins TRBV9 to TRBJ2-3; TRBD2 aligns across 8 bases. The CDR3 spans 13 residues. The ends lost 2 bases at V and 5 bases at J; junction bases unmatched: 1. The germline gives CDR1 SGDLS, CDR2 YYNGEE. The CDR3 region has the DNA TGTGCCAGCAGCGTGAGCGGGAGAGATACGCAGTATTTT. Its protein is CASSVSGRDTQYF.

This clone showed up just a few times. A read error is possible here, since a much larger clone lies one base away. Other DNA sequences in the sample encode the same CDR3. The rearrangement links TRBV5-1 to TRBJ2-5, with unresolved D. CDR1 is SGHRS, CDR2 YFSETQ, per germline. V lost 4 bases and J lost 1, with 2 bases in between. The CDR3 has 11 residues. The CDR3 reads CASSIQETQYF. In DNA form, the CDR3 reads TGCGCCAGCAGCATCCAAGAGACCCAGTACTTC.

The CDR3 sequence is CTSSQDQGHSMNTEAFF. CDR3 bases: TGCACCAGCAGCCAAGACCAAGGACATTCCATGAACACTGAAGCTTTCTTT. This chain uses TRBV1 with TRBJ1-1; TRBD1 is taken as the D call from the table, unchecked against the DNA. TRBV1 is deemed a pseudogene. The CDR3 loop spans 17 amino acids.

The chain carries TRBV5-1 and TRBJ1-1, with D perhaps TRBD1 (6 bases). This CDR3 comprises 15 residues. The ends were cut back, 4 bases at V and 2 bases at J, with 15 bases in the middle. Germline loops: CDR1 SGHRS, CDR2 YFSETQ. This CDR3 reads CASSRGRGGNTEAFF. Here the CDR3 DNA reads TGCGCCAGCAGCCGTGGGCGGGGGGGCAACACTGAAGCTTTCTTT.

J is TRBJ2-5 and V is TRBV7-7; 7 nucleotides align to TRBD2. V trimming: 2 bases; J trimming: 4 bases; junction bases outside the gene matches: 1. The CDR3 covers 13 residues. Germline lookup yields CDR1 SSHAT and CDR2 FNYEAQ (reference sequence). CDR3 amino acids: CASSLIAGETQYF. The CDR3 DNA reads TGTGCCAGCAGCTTAATAGCGGGAGAGACCCAGTACTTC.

CDR3 residues: CATSGGTSSDTQYF. Written as DNA, the CDR3 is TGTGCCACCAGCGGCGGGACCAGTTCAGATACGCAGTATTTT. The chain couples TRBV15 to TRBJ2-3; possible D gene TRBD2, 6 bases. V was pared by 5 bases and J by 4 bases, with 13 bases between. Germline V gives CDR1 LNHNV, CDR2 YYDKDF (reference sequence). This CDR3 has 14 residues.